This TCR beta chain was recorded in a study of post-analysis software for immune sequencing data. In the study overall: The cohort encompassed relapsing-remitting, secondary progressive and progressive-relapsing multiple sclerosis disease courses. Notes on the study in general: Included in a set of four or five TRBV segments more frequent in patients than controls were TRBV5-6, TRBV5-1 and TRBV20-1. When compared against controls, multiple sclerosis patients showed significantly lower normalized Chao1 diversity. Samples made in the same batch grouped tightly together by F measure.

The germline V and J ends were trimmed by 7 bases and 6 bases, with 13 bases remaining between them. The CDR3 runs 13 residues. CDR1 is SNHLY and CDR2 is FYNNEI in the germline V gene. Unique molecular identifiers were built into the TCR beta cDNA libraries. Researchers reported 400,000 to 600,000 cDNA molecules coming from approximately 1 to 10 million T cells. TCRdb re-called the PCR reads through MiXCR, storing one row per CDR3 protein. The data contain fewer than 550,000 distinct CDR3 sequences, roughly 34% of them singletons. This clonotype was observed once. Its antigen is currently unknown. The receptor was derived from a girl between 2 and 17 years old with multiple sclerosis. This chain joins TRBV2 and TRBJ2-1; D gene ambiguous. Sequencing was done on a sample of blood. CDR3 sequence (DNA): TGTGCCAGCACAGCAGAACAGTTCAATGAGCAGTTCTTC. Protein product: CASTAEQFNEQFF.